This T cell receptor beta chain originates from a study of CD8 T cells in ankylosing spondylitis (dated by TCRdb to between 2016 and 2019). With respect to the entire study: T cell receptor beta repertoires were profiled in healthy donors and ankylosing spondylitis patients so that disease-linked TCR variants could be found. Samples of peripheral blood were taken, and for ankylosing spondylitis patients, synovial fluid was collected as well. The full study cohort comprised about 23 ankylosing spondylitis patients and 85 to 120 healthy donors.

This clonotype was detected only a few times. The antigen this receptor binds is unknown. The record has no base qualities; no much larger clone is one base away. This sample was sequenced with an Illumina HiSeq 2500. Quantitative 5'-RACE with molecular barcodes was used to prepare TCR beta libraries. The original pipeline was this. A new computational method, built on a probabilistic model of VDJ rearrangement, was used to identify disease-linked TCR variants. TCRdb passed the public sequencing reads through fastp at Q25 and MiXCR, retaining productive beta sequences. Under each unique CDR3 protein, matching rows form one entry showing the most common genes and DNA. TCRdb's processing, not the authors' own work, is the source of the V and J calls. This sample gives 700,000 or so distinct CDR3 sequences in total; 15% to 20% of them show up just once. Of the sample, under 20% is held by the ten largest clones.

The paper as a whole reports these results and caveats: The disease-linked clones showed a CD8+ phenotype and occurred at relatively low frequencies in peripheral blood. According to the report, matched synovial fluid samples from ankylosing spondylitis patients were significantly enriched for the disease-linked clones. A TCR beta motif made up of about eight highly homologous amino acid variants appeared to be characteristic of blood from ankylosing spondylitis patients. Some TCR beta motif variants had previously been reported in synovial fluid and blood of reactive arthritis patients, which suggested common disease-initiation mechanisms.

From the cysteine through the phenylalanine, the CDR3 covers 13 amino acids. Only the CDR3 DNA is retained, 39 bases long and in frame from the first base. From a lookup of the germline V gene, CDR1 and CDR2 are SGHVS and FQNEAQ. V is shortened by 3 bases, J by 7 bases, and the region joining them spans 9 bases. The V and J genes are TRBV7-8 and TRBJ2-2; the D gene cannot be resolved reliably. This sequence originates from a male donor with ankylosing spondylitis. The sequencing input was blood, either unsorted or a sorted T cell fraction (not recorded which). The CDR3 reads CASSFPEDGELFF. The DNA is TGTGCCAGCAGCTTTCCAGAAGACGGGGAGCTGTTTTTT. Beyond the CDR3, the reference TRBV7-8 and TRBJ2-2 genes provide the residues; the full variable domain reads: GAGVSQSPRYKVAKRGQDVALRCDPISGHVSLFWYQQALGQGPEFLTYFQNEAQLDKSGLPSDRFFAERPEGSVSTLKIQRTQQEDSAVYLCASSFPEDGELFFGEGSRLTVL.